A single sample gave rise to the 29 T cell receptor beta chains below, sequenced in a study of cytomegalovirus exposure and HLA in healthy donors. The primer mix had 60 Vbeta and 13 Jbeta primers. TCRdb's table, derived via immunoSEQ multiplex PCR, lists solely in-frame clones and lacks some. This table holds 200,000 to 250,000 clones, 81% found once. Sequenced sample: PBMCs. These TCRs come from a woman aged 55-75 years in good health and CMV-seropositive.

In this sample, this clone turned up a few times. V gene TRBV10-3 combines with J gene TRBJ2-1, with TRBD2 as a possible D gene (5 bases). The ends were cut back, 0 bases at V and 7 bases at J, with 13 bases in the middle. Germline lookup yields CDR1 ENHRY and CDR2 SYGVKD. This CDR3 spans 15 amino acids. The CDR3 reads CAISESASRGNEQFF. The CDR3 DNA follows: TGTGCCATCAGTGAGTCAGCAAGTCGGGGAAATGAGCAGTTCTTC.

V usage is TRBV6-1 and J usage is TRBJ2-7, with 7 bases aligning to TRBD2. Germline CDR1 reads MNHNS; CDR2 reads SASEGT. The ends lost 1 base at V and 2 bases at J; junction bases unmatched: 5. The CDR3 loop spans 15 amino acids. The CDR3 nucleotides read TGTGCCAGCAGTGAAGGACTAGCTGATGCCTACGAGCAGTACTTC. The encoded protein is CASSEGLADAYEQYF.

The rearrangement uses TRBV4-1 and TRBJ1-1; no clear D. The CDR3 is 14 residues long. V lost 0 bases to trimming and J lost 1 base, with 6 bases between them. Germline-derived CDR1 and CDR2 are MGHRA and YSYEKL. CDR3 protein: CASSQDLGNTEAFF. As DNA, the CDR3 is TGCGCCAGCAGCCAAGATCTAGGGAACACTGAAGCTTTCTTT.

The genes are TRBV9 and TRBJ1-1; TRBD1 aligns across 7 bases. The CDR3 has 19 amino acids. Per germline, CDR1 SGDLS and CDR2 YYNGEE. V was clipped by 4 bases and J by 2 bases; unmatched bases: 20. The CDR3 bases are TGTGCCAGCAGCCCAATCGGCAGGGGGAAAGGGAAAATTAACACTGAAGCTTTCTTT. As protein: CASSPIGRGKGKINTEAFF.

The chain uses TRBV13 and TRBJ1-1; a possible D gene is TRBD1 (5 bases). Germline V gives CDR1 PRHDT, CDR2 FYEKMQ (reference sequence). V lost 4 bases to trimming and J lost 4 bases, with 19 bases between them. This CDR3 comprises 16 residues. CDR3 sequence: CASSSRKSGFGTEAFF. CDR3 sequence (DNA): TGTGCCAGCAGCTCCCGGAAATCAGGGTTCGGCACTGAAGCTTTCTTT.

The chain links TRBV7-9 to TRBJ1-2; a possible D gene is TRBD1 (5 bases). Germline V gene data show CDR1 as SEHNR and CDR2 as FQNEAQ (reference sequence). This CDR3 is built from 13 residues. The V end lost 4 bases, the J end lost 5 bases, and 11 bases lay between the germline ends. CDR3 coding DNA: TGTGCCAGCAGCTCCGAGGGACTTTATGGCTACACCTTC. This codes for CASSSEGLYGYTF.

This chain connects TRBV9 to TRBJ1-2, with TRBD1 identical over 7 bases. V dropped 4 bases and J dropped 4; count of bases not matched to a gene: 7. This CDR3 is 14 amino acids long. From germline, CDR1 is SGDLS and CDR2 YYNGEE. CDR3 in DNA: TGTGCCAGCAGCCCCCCGGGACAGAGCTATGGCTACACCTTC. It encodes CASSPPGQSYGYTF.

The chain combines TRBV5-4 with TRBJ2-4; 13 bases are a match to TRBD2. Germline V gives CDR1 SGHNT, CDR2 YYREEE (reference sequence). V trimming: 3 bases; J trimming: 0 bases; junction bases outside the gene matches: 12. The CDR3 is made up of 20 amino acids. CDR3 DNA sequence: TGTGCCAGCAGCTCTAAGGGACTAGCGGGAACCGAGCTAGCCAAAAACATTCAGTACTTC. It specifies CASSSKGLAGTELAKNIQYF.

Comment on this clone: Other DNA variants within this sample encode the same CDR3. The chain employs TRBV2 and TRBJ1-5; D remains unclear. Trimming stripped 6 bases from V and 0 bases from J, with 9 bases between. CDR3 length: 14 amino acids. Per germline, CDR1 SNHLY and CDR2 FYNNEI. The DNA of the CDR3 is TGTGCCAGCAGGACGGACTATAGCAATCAGCCCCAGCATTTT. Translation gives CASRTDYSNQPQHF.

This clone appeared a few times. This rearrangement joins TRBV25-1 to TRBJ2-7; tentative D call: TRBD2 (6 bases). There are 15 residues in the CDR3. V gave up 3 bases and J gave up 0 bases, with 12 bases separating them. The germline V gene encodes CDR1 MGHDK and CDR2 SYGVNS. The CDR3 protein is CASSDHREYSYEQYF. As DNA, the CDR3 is TGTGCCAGCAGTGACCACCGGGAGTACTCCTACGAGCAGTACTTC.

CDR3 protein: CASSRGSENEQFF. CDR3 coding DNA: TGTGCCAGCAGCCGCGGGAGTGAAAATGAGCAGTTCTTC. The V call is TRBV5-4, the J call TRBJ2-1; TRBD2 matches 7 bases. The CDR3 covers 13 residues. V dropped 4 bases and J dropped 7; count of bases not matched to a gene: 5. Looked up from germline, CDR1 is SGHNT and CDR2 is YYREEE (reference sequence).

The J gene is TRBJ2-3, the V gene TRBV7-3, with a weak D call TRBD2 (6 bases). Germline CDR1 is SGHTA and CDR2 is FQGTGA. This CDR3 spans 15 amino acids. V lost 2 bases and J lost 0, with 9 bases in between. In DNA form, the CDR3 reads TGTGCCAGCAGCTTATTGAGCGGGAGCACAGATACGCAGTATTTT. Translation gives CASSLLSGSTDTQYF.

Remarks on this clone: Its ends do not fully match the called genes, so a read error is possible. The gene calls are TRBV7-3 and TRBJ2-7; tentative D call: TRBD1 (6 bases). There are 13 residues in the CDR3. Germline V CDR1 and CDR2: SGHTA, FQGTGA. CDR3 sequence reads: CASSYRAGHEQYF. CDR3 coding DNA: TGCGCCAGCAGCTACAGGGCCGGCCACGAGCAGTACTTC.

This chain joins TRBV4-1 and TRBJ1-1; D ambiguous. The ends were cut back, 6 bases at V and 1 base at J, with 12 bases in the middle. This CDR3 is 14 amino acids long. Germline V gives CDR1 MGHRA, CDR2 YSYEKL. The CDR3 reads CASSFLPGNTEAFF. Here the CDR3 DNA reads TGCGCCAGCAGTTTCCTCCCCGGGAACACTGAAGCTTTCTTT.

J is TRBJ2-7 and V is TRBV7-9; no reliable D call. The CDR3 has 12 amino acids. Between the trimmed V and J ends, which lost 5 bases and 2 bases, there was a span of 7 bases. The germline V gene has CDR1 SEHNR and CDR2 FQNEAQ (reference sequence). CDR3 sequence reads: CASSPETYEQYF. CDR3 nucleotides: TGTGCCAGCAGCCCCGAGACCTACGAGCAGTACTTC.

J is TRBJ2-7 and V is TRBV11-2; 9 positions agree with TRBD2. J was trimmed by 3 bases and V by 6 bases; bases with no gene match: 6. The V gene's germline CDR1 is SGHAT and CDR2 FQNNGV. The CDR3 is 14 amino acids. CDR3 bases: TGTGCCAGCAGACAGCGGGAGGCTAGCTACGAGCAGTACTTC. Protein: CASRQREASYEQYF.

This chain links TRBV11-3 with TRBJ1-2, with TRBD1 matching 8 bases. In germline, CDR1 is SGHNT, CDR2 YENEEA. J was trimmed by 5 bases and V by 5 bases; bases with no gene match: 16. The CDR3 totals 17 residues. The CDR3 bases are TGTGCCAGCAGCCCTTATATTCCCCAGGGGGCACTGTATGGCTACACCTTC. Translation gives CASSPYIPQGALYGYTF.

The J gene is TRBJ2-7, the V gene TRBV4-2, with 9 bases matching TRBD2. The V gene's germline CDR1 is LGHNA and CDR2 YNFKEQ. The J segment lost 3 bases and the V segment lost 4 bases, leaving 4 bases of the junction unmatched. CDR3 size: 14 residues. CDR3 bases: TGTGCCAGCAGCCCGGGACTAGCAGGCTACGAGCAGTACTTC. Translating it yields CASSPGLAGYEQYF.

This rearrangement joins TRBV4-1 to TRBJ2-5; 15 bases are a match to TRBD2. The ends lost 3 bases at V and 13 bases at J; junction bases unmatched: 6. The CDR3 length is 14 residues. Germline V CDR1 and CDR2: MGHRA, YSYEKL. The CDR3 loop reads CASSHPGTSGRPYF. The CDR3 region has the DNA TGCGCCAGCAGCCACCCCGGGACTAGCGGGAGGCCGTACTTC.

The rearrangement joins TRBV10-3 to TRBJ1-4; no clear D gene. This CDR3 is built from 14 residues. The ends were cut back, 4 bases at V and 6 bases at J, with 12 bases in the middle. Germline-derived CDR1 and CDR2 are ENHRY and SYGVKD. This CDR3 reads CAISAAGGYEKLFF. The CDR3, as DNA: TGTGCCATCAGTGCGGCGGGAGGGTATGAAAAACTGTTTTTT.

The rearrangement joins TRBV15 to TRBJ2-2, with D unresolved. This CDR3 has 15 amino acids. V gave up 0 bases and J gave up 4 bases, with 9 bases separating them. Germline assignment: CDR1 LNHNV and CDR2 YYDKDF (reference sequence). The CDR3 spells CATSRDVLITGELFF. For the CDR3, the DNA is TGTGCCACCAGCAGAGATGTACTGATCACCGGGGAGCTGTTTTTT.

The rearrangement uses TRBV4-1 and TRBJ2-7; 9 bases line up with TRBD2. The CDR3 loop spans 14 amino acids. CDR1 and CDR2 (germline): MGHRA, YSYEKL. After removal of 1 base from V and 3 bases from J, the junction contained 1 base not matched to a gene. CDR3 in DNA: TGCGCCAGCAGCCAAGTAGCGGGAGTCTACGAGCAGTACTTC. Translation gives CASSQVAGVYEQYF.

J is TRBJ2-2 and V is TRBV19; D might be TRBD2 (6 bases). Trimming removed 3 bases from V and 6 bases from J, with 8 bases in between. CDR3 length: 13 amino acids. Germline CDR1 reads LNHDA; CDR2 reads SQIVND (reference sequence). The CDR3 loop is CASSMWGAGELFF. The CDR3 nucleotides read TGTGCCAGTAGTATGTGGGGGGCCGGGGAGCTGTTTTTT.

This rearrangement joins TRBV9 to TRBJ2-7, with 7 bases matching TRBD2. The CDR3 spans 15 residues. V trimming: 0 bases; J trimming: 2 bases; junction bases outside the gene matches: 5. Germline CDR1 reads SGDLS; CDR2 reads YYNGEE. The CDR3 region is CASSVAAGKTYEQYF. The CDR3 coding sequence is TGTGCCAGCAGCGTAGCAGCGGGAAAAACCTACGAGCAGTACTTC.

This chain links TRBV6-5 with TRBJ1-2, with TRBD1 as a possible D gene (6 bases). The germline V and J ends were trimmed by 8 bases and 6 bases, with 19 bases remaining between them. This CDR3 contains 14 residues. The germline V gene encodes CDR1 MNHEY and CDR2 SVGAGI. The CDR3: CASGELQGLHGYTF. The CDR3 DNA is TGTGCCAGCGGGGAGTTACAGGGATTGCATGGCTACACCTTC.

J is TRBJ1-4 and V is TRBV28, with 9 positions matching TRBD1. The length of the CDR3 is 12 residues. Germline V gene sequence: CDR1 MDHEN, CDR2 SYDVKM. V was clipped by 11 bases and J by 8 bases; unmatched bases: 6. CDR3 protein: CAVQGAHEKLFF. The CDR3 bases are TGTGCCGTACAGGGGGCGCACGAAAAACTGTTTTTT.

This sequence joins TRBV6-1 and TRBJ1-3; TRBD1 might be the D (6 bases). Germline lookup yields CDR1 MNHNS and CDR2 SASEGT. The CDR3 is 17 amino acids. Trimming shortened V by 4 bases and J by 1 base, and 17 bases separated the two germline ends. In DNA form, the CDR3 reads TGTGCCAGCAGTGGGACAGAGAGTCCCCTTTCTGGAAACACCATATATTTT. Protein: CASSGTESPLSGNTIYF.

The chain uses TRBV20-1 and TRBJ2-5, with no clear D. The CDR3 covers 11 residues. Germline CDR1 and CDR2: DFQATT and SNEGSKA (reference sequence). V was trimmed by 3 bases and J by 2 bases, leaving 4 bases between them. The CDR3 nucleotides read TGCAGTGCTAGTCGGCAAGAGACCCAGTACTTC. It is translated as CSASRQETQYF.

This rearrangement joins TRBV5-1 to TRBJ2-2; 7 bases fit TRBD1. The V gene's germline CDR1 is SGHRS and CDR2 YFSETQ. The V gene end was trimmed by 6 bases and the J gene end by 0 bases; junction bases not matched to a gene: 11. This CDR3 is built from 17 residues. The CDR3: CASTGQALTANTGELFF. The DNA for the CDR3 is TGCGCCAGCACCGGACAGGCCCTGACCGCGAACACCGGGGAGCTGTTTTTT.